This T cell receptor (beta chain) derives from a study of T cell repertoires in cytomegalovirus infection. TCRdb re-derived calls from the reads in MiXCR, one entry per CDR3 protein. Among roughly 250,000 distinct CDR3 sequences, roughly an eighth were seen once, and the ten largest hold 1.6%. Study observations and caveats: Cumulative public TCR beta family frequency identified carriers of CMV plus the relevant HLA. Within the response measured ex vivo, HLA-C-restricted CMV-specific TCR beta clonotypes were dominant.

The CDR3 is 15 amino acids. Germline CDR1 and CDR2: MDHEN and SYDVKM. V lost 2 bases, J lost 7 bases, and 10 bases stayed unmatched. Many counts were recorded for this clonotype. Antigen unknown. V is TRBV28 and J is TRBJ1-2; 7 bases are a match to TRBD1. Material for sequencing was PBMCs. The TCR originated in a human donor in good health (CMV status not recorded). Some clones in this sample may be carry-over from other donors' samples. CDR3: CASSLVGRGIGGYTF. CDR3 nucleotides: TGTGCCAGCAGTTTAGTTGGCAGGGGGATTGGTGGCTACACCTTC.